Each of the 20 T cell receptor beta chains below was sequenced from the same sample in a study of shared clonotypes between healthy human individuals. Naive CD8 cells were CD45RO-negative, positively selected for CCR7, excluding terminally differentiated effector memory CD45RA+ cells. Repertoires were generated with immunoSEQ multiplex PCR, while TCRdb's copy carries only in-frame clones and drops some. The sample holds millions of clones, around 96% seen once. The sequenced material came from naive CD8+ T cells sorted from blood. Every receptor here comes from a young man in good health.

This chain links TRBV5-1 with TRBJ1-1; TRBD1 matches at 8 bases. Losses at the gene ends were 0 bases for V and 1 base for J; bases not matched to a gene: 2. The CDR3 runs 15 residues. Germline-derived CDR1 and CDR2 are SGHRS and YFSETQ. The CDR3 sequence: CASSLVTGANTEAFF. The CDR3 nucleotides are TGCGCCAGCAGCTTGGTGACAGGGGCGAACACTGAAGCTTTCTTT.

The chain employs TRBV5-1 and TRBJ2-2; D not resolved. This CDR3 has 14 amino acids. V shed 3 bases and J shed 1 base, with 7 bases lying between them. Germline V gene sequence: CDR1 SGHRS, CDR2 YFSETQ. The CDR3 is CASSSDGNTGELFF. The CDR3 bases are TGCGCCAGCAGCTCGGACGGGAACACCGGGGAGCTGTTTTTT.

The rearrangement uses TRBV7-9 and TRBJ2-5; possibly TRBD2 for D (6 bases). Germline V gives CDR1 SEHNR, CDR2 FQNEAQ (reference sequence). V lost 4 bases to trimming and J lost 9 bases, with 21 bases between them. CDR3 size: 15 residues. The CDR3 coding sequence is TGTGCCAGCAGCTCCCGGACCGGAGGTTGGGGGGCCCAGTACTTC. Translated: CASSSRTGGWGAQYF.

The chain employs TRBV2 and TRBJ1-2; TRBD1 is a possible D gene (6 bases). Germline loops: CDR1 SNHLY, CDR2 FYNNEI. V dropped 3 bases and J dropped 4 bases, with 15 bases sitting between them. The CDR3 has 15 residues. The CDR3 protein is CASSDGGPQPYGYTF. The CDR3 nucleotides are TGTGCCAGCAGTGATGGGGGCCCCCAGCCCTATGGCTACACCTTC.

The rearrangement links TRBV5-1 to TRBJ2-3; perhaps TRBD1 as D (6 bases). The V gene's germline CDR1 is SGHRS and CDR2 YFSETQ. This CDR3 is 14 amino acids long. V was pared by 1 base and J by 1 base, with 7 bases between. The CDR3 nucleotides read TGCGCCAGCAGCTTGTACAGGGGCACAGATACGCAGTATTTT. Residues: CASSLYRGTDTQYF.

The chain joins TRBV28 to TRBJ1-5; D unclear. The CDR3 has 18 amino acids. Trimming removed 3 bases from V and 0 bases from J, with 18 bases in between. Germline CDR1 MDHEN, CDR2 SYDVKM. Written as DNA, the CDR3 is TGTGCCAGCAGTTTCCGGGTGCCTAGAGGGTATAGCAATCAGCCCCAGCATTTT. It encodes CASSFRVPRGYSNQPQHF.

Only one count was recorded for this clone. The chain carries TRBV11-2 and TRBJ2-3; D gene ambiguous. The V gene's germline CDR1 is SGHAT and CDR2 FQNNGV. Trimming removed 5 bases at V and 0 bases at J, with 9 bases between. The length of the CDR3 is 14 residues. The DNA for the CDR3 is TGTGCCAGCAGCCCACCCGGTAGCACAGATACGCAGTATTTT. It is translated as CASSPPGSTDTQYF. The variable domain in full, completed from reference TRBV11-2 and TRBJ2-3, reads EAGVAQSPRYKIIEKRQSVAFWCNPISGHATLYWYQQILGQGPKLLIQFQNNGVVDDSQLPKDRFSAERLKGVDSTLKIQPAKLEDSAVYLCASSPPGSTDTQYFGPGTRLTVL.

CDR3 nucleotides: TGTGCCAGCATGGTGACAGGGGGCAATCAGCCCCAGCATTTT. Translating it yields CASMVTGGNQPQHF. The gene calls are TRBV27 and TRBJ1-5; 8 nucleotides align to TRBD1. The CDR3 extends over 14 amino acids. The germline CDR1 and CDR2 sequences are MNHEY and SMNVEV (reference sequence). The ends lost 7 bases at V and 2 bases at J; junction bases unmatched: 4.

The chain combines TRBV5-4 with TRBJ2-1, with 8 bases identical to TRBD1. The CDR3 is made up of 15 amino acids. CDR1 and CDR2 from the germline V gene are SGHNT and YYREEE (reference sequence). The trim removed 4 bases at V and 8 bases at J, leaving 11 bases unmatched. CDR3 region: CASSPNEDRVDEQFF. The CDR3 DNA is TGTGCCAGCAGCCCAAACGAGGACAGGGTCGATGAGCAGTTCTTC.

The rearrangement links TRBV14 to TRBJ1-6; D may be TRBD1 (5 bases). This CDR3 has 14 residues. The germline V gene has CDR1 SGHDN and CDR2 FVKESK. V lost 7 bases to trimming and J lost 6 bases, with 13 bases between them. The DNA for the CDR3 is TGTGCCAGCAACCCCACAGGCTTTAATTCACCCCTCCACTTT. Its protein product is CASNPTGFNSPLHF.

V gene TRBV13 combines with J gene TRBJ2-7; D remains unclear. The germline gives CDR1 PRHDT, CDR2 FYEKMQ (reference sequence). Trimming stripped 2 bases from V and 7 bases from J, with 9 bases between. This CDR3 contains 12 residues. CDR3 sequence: CASSLSPLEQYF. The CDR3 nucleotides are TGTGCCAGCAGCTTATCGCCCCTTGAGCAGTACTTC.

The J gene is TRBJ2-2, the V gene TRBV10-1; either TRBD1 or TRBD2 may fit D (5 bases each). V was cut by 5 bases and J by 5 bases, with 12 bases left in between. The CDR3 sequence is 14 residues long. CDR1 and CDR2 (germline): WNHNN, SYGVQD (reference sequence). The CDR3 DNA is TGCGCCAGCAGTTGGGACGGTGGGACCGGGGAGCTGTTTTTT. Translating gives CASSWDGGTGELFF.

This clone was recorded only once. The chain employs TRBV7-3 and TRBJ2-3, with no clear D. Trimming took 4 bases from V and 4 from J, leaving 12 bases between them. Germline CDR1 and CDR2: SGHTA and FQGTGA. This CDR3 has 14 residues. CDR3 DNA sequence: TGTGCCAGCAGCTCGACCCCGGGCCCAGATACGCAGTATTTT. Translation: CASSSTPGPDTQYF.

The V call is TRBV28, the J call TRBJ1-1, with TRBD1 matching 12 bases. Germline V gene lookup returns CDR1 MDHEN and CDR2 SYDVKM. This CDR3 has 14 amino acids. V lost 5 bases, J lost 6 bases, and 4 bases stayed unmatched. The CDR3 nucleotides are TGTGCCAGCAGTATGGGACAGGGGGCGGCTGAAGCTTTCTTT. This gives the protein CASSMGQGAAEAFF.

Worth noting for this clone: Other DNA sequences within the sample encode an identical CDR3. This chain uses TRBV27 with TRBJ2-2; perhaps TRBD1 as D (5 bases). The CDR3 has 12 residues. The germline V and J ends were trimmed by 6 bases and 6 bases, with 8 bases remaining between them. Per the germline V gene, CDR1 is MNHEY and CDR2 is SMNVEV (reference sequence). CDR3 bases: TGTGCCAGCAGGGCAGGGTCCGGGGAGCTGTTTTTT. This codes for CASRAGSGELFF.

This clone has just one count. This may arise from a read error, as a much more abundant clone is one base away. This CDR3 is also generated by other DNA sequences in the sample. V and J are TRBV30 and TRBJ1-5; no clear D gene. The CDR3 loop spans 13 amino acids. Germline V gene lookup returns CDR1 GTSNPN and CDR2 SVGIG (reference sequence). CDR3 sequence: CAWSADTNQPQHF. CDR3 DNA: TGTGCCTGGAGTGCAGACACTAATCAGCCCCAACATTTT.

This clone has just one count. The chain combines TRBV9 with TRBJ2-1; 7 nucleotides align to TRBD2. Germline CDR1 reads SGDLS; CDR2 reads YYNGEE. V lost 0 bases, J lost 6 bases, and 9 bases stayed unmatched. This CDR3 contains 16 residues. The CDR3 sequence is CASSVGSNWGGNEQFF. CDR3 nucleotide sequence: TGTGCCAGCAGCGTAGGAAGTAATTGGGGGGGCAATGAGCAGTTCTTC. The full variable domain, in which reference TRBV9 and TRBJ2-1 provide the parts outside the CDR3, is DSGVTQTPKHLITATGQRVTLRCSPRSGDLSVYWYQQSLDQGLQFLIQYYNGEERAKGNILERFSAQQFPDLHSELNLSSLELGDSALYFCASSVGSNWGGNEQFFGPGTRLTVL.

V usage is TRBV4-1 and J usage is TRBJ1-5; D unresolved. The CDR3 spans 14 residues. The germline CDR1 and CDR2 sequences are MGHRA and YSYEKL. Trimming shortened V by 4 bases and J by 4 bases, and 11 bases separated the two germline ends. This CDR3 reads CASSLITGNQPQHF. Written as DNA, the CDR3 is TGCGCCAGCAGCCTTATAACGGGGAATCAGCCCCAGCATTTT.

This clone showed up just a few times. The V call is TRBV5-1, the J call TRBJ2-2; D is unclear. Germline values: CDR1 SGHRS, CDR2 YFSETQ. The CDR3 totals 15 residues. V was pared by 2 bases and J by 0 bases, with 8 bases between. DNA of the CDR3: TGCGCCAGCAGCTTTGACACGGCGAACACCGGGGAGCTGTTTTTT. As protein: CASSFDTANTGELFF.

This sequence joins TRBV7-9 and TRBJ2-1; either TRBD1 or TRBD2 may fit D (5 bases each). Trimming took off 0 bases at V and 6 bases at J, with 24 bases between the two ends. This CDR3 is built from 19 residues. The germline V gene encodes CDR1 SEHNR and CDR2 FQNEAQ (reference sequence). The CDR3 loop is CASSLAGDSAHWSRNEQFF. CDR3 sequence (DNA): TGTGCCAGCAGCTTAGCGGGAGACAGTGCCCATTGGAGCCGCAATGAGCAGTTCTTC.